This entry features one TCR beta chain sequence. Its target is not known. The data were obtained in a study of chemoradiotherapy in HPV16-positive cancers. Study background: A couple of HPV16-positive patients' cells yielded candidate HPV-specific clones and common motifs. The study's findings and limits: Candidate HPV-specific clones and E7-related TCR motifs grew in tumor during treatment. For HPV16-positive patients, expanding HPV-responsive T cells associated with longer recurrence-free survival.

Data came from immunoSEQ multiplex PCR; TCRdb stores just in-frame clones and leaves some out. The sample has 40,000 or so clones; more than 75% are singletons. Repeated repertoire sampling spanned the course of chemoradiotherapy. The CDR3 runs 12 residues. Germline assignment: CDR1 SNHLY and CDR2 FYNNEI. The V gene lost 7 bases and the J gene lost 3 bases, with 10 bases spanning the gap. The genes are TRBV2 and TRBJ2-7; TRBD1 or TRBD2 may be the D gene (5 bases each). This TCR derives from a human donor with HPV-associated anogenital cancer. The sequencing used blood, collected from a patient who underwent chemoradiotherapy. DNA of the CDR3: TGTGCCAGCACGGGGCAGGGCTACGAGCAGTACTTC. Translating gives CASTGQGYEQYF.